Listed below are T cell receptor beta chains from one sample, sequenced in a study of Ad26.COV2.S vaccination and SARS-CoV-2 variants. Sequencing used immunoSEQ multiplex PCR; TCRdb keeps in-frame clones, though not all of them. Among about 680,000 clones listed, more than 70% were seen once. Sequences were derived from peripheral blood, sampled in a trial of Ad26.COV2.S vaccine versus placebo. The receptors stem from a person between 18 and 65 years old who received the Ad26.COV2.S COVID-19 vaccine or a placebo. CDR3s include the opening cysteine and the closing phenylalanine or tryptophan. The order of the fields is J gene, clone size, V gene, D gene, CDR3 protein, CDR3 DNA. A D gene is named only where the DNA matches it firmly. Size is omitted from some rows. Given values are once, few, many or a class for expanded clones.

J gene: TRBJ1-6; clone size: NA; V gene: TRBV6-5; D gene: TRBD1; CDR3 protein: CASRPDRGGSPLHF; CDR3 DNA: TGTGCCAGCAGACCGGACAGGGGCGGTTCACCCCTCCACTTT
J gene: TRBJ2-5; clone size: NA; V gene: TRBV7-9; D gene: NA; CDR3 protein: CASSKDLGQAQYF; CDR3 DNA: TGTGCCAGCAGCAAAGATCTAGGGCAGGCCCAGTACTTC
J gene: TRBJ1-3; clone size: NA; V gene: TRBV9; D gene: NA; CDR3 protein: CASSVAWGSGNTIYF; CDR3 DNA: TGTGCCAGCAGCGTAGCTTGGGGCTCTGGAAACACCATATATTTT
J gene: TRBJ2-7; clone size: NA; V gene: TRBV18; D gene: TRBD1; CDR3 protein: CASSSGTGYEQYF; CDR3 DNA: TGTGCCAGCTCTTCCGGGACAGGCTACGAGCAGTACTTC
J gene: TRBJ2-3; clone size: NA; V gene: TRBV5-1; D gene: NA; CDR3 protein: CASSGAGFTDTQYF; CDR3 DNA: TGCGCCAGCAGCGGAGCAGGGTTCACAGATACGCAGTATTTT
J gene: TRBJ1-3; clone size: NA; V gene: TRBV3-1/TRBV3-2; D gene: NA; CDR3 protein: CASSRVSGNTIYF; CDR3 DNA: TGTGCCAGCTCCCGGGTATCTGGAAACACCATATATTTT
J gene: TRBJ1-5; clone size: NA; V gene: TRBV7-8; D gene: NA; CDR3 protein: CASSDRDKIGPQHF; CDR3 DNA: TGTGCCAGCAGCGACCGGGACAAAATTGGGCCCCAGCATTTT
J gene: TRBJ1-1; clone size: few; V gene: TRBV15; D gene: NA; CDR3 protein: CATSRDGASSAEAFF; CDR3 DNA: TGTGCCACCAGCAGAGATGGAGCCAGTTCGGCTGAAGCTTTCTTT
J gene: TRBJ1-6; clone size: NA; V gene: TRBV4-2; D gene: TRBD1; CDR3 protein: CASSQNTGAISSPLHF; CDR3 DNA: TGTGCCAGCAGCCAAAATACAGGGGCCATTAGTTCACCCCTCCACTTT
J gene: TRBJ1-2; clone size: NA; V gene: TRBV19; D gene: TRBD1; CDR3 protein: CASNNWDREFSYGYTF; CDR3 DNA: TGTGCCAGTAACAACTGGGACAGGGAATTTAGCTATGGCTACACCTTC
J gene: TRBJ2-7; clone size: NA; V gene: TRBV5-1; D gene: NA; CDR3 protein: CASSFGAGYEQYF; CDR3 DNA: TGCGCCAGCAGCTTTGGGGCAGGCTACGAGCAGTACTTC
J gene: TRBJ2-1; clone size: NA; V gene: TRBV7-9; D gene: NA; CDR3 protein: CASSLAGGSNEQFF; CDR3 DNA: TGTGCCAGCAGCTTAGCCGGGGGTTCGAATGAGCAGTTCTTC
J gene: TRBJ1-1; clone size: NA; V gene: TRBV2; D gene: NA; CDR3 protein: CASRTQQGYTEAFF; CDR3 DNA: TGTGCCAGCAGGACGCAACAGGGCTACACTGAAGCTTTCTTT
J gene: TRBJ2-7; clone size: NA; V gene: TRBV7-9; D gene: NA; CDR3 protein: CASSLGLGEFPYEQYF; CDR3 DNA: TGTGCCAGCAGCTTAGGACTAGGGGAATTTCCCTACGAGCAGTACTTC
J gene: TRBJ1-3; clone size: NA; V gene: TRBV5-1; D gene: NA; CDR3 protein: CASSLGPPSGNTIYF; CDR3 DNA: TGCGCCAGCAGCTTGGGACCGCCATCTGGAAACACCATATATTTT
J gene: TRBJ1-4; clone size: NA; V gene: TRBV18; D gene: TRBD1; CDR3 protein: CASSPDRGNEKLFF; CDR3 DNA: TGTGCCAGCTCACCGGACAGGGGTAATGAAAAACTGTTTTTT
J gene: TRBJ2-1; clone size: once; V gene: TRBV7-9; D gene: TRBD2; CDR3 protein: CATQGGAGGPWDEQFF; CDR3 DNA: TGTGCCACCCAAGGGGGAGCGGGAGGGCCCTGGGATGAGCAGTTCTTC